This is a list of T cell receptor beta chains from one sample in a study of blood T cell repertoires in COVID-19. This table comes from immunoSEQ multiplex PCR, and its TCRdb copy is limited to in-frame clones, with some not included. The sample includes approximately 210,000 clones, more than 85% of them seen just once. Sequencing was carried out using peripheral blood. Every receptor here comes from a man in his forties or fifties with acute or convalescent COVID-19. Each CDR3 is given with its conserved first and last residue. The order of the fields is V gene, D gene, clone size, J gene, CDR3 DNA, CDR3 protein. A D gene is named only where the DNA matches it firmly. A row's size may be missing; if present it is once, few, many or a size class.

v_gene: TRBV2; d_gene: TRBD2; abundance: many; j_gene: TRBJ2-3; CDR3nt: TGTGCCAGCAGTGGGACTAGCGGGAGGGATACGCAGTATTTT; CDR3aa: CASSGTSGRDTQYF
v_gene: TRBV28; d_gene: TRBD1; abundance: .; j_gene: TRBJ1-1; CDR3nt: TGTGCCAGCAGTTGGACAGGGTATAGGAACACTGAAGCTTTCTTT; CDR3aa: CASSWTGYRNTEAFF
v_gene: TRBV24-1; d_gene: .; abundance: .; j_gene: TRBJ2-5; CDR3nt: TGTGCCACCAGTGATAGAGCACTGAATAGCCCCCAGTACTTC; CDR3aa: CATSDRALNSPQYF
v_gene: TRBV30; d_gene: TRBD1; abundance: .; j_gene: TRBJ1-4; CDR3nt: TGTGCCTGGCTCTCAGGGGGCGAACTGTTTTTT; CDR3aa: CAWLSGGELFF
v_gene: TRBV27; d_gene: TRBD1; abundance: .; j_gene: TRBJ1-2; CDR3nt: TGTGCCAGCAGTGACAGGGGTCATGGCTACACCTTC; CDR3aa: CASSDRGHGYTF
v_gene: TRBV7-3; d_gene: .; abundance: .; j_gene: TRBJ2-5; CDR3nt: TGTGCCAGCAGCCCAACAGGGAGGGGAGAGACCCAGTACTTC; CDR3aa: CASSPTGRGETQYF
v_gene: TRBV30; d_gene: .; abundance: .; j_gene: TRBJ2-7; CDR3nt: TGTGCCTGGAGCGGGGTAAATTCCAACGAGCAGTACTTC; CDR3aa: CAWSGVNSNEQYF
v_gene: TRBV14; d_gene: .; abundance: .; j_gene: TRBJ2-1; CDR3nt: TGTGCCAGCAGCCAGAGTTTAGTGGTCCATGAGCAGTTCTTC; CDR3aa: CASSQSLVVHEQFF
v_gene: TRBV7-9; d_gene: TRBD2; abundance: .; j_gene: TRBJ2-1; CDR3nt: TGTGCCTTACGACTAGCCGGTGAGCAGTTCTTC; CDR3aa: CALRLAGEQFF
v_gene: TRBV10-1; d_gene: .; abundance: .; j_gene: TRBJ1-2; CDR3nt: TGCGCCAGCAGTGAGTCGCGGATCAACTATGGCTACACCTTC; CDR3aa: CASSESRINYGYTF
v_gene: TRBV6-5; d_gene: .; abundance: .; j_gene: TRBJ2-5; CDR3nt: TGTGCCAGCAGGCTCCGGGAGCGAGAGACCCAGTACTTC; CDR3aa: CASRLRERETQYF
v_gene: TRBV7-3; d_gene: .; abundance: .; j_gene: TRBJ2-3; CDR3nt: TGTGCCAGCAGCCCAGCCCCCACTAGCAGCTCAGATACGCAGTATTTT; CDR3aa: CASSPAPTSSSDTQYF
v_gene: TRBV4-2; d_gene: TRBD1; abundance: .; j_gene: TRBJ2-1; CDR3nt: TGTGCCAGCAGCCAAGATGGGACAGGGTACAATGAGCAGTTCTTC; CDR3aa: CASSQDGTGYNEQFF
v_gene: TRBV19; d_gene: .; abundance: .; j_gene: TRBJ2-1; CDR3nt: TGTGCCAGTAGTACCGTGGGCAGTTACAATGAGCAGTTCTTC; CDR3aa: CASSTVGSYNEQFF
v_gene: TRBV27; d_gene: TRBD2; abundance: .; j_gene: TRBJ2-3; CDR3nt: TGTGCCAGCAGCCGAAGCGGACTAGCCGAAAGGGCGCAGTATTTT; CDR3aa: CASSRSGLAERAQYF
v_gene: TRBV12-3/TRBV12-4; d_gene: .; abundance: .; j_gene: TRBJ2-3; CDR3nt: TGTGCCAGCACGGAGATCACAGATACGCAGTATTTT; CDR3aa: CASTEITDTQYF
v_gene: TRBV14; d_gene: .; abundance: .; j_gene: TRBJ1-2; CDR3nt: TGTGCCAGCAGCCCCCGACAGGCTTCCATCTATGGCTACACCTTC; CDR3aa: CASSPRQASIYGYTF
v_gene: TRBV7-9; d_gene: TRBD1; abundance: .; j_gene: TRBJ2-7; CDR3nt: TGTGCCAGCAGCGAAGGGACAGCCTACGAGCAGTACTTC; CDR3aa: CASSEGTAYEQYF
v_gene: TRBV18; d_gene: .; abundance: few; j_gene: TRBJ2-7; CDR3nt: TGTGCCAGCTCCGGGACAAATCACTACGAGCAGTACTTC; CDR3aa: CASSGTNHYEQYF